Each of the 3 T cell receptor beta chains below was sequenced from the same sample in a study of PD-1 blockade in classical Hodgkin lymphoma. The protocol was immunoSEQ multiplex PCR, while the TCRdb copy is restricted to in-frame clones and leaves out a portion. The repertoire has about 30,000 clones, 70% to 75% of them found once; the top ten carry more than 3%. Autologous stem cell transplantation was followed by relapse in every patient, and brentuximab vedotin exposure varied. The sequenced sample was peripheral blood mononuclear cells (PBMCs), obtained before the second cycle of nivolumab. The receptors come from a human donor with classical Hodgkin lymphoma.

The CDR3 sequence is CASSPGQGLNTEAFF. CDR3 bases: TGTGCCAGCAGCCCGGGACAGGGGCTCAACACTGAAGCTTTCTTT. V gene TRBV7-9 combines with J gene TRBJ1-1, with TRBD1 identical over 10 bases. The V and J ends lost 5 bases and 2 bases, in that order; junction bases with no gene match: 5. Germline V gene data show CDR1 as SEHNR and CDR2 as FQNEAQ (reference sequence). This CDR3 region has 15 residues. Using reference TRBV7-9 and TRBJ1-1 for the parts outside the CDR3, the full variable domain is DTGVSQNPRHKITKRGQNVTFRCDPISEHNRLYWYRQTLGQGPEFLTYFQNEAQLEKSRLLSDRFSAERPKGSFSTLEIQRTEQGDSAMYLCASSPGQGLNTEAFFGQGTRLTVV.

This clone was observed a few times. The V and J genes are TRBV19 and TRBJ1-1; D uncertain. The CDR3 length is 12 residues. CDR1 and CDR2 (germline): LNHDA, SQIVND (reference sequence). Trimming left V 7 bases short and J 4 bases short, with 10 bases between. This CDR3 is CASTLPGTEAFF. The CDR3 DNA sequence: TGTGCCAGTACCCTGCCCGGCACTGAAGCTTTCTTT.

The sample holds a few counts of this clone. The chain combines TRBV6-5 with TRBJ1-6, with 7 nucleotides matching TRBD1. Germline CDR1 MNHEY, CDR2 SVGAGI. This CDR3 has 13 residues. Germline trimming cut 4 bases from V and 10 bases from J; bases unmatched to any gene: 4. The CDR3 sequence is CASSLGGVSPLHF. CDR3 in DNA: TGTGCCAGCAGTTTAGGGGGCGTCTCACCCCTCCACTTT.